The rows below give T cell receptor beta chains drawn from one sample of a study of OX40 agonist ivuxolimab in advanced cancers. Some clones are missing from TCRdb's copy, which holds only in-frame ones; the method was immunoSEQ multiplex PCR. This sample has some 45,000 clones, with roughly 93% found just once. Sequences were derived from CD4+ or CD8+ T cells sorted from blood, sampled in a trial of the OX40 agonist ivuxolimab. These receptors were obtained from an adult with an advanced solid tumor such as melanoma, head and neck, liver or kidney cancer. CDR3s include the opening cysteine and the closing phenylalanine or tryptophan. The D gene is left open where the match is weak. Clone size is stated in some rows and not others, as once, few, many or a class when expanded.

TRBJ2-1 NA TRBV2 NA 13 TGTGCCAGCATGGGGGCCGCCTACAATGAGCAGTTCTTC CASMGAAYNEQFF
TRBJ2-7 NA TRBV6-5 TRBD2 13 TGTGCCAGCAGTGCGCGGGGGGCCTACGAGCAGTACTTC CASSARGAYEQYF
TRBJ1-1 once TRBV13 NA 15 TGTGCCAGCAGCTCCGACACATACCCCAACACTGAAGCTTTCTTT CASSSDTYPNTEAFF
TRBJ2-1 once TRBV14 NA 15 TGTGCCAGCAGCCAAGCTACCGGGATGTTATATGAGCAGTTCTTC CASSQATGMLYEQFF
TRBJ2-7 few TRBV6-1 NA 14 TGTGCCAGCACCCTAGCCGGGGCATCGTACGAGCAGTACTTC CASTLAGASYEQYF
TRBJ2-7 NA TRBV19 NA 14 TGTGCCAGTAGAGCTTCGGGGGGCTTCTACGAGCAGTACTTC CASRASGGFYEQYF
TRBJ2-6 NA TRBV28 NA 15 TGTGCCAGCAGTCCGCCAGGAGGGGGGGCCAACGTCCTGACTTTC CASSPPGGGANVLTF
TRBJ1-3 NA TRBV2 TRBD1 14 TGTGCCAGCAGTGAATGGACAGGTGGAAACACCATATATTTT CASSEWTGGNTIYF
TRBJ2-7 NA TRBV4-1 TRBD1 15 TGCGCCAGCAGCCAAGGAAGACAGGGTAACTACGAGCAGTACTTC CASSQGRQGNYEQYF
TRBJ2-4 once TRBV9 NA 17 TGTGCCAGCAGCGAGGGAGCCGAGGTTTGGCGGAAAAACATTCAGTACTTC CASSEGAEVWRKNIQYF
TRBJ1-4 NA TRBV7-9 TRBD1 18 TGTGCCAGCAGCTTCCCGACAGGGGACCTTGCAACTAATGAAAAACTGTTTTTT CASSFPTGDLATNEKLFF
TRBJ2-7 NA TRBV19 NA 14 TGTGCCAGTAGTTGGGGTGGGAGCTCCTACGAGCAGTACTTC CASSWGGSSYEQYF
TRBJ1-5 NA TRBV27 TRBD1 15 TGTGCCAGCAGCCAACTAAGGGACAGGAATCAGCCCCAGCATTTT CASSQLRDRNQPQHF
TRBJ2-2 NA TRBV19 TRBD1 16 TGTGCCAGTAGTATCGGACAGGGGGCCGACACCGGGGAGCTGTTTTTT CASSIGQGADTGELFF
TRBJ2-1 NA TRBV6-5 NA 15 TGTGCCAGCAGTCCCGGTGTGGAGCCGTACAATGAGCAGTTCTTC CASSPGVEPYNEQFF
TRBJ2-5 NA TRBV5-6 NA 14 TGTGCCAGCACCGACGGGACCCGGACGGAGACCCAGTACTTC CASTDGTRTETQYF
TRBJ2-7 NA TRBV4-1 TRBD1 14 TGCGCCAGCAGCCCCGGACAGGGGTCGTACGAGCAGTACTTC CASSPGQGSYEQYF
TRBJ1-2 NA TRBV9 NA 14 TGTGCCAGCAGCGGGGGGCCTCGAGGACATGGCTACACCTTC CASSGGPRGHGYTF
TRBJ1-1 NA TRBV6-1 NA 14 TGTGCCAGCAGCCCCGCCGGGGCAGGAACTGAAGCTTTCTTT CASSPAGAGTEAFF
TRBJ2-1 once TRBV9 NA 13 TGTGCCAGCAAGGGAGGAGCTCACAATGAGCAGTTCTTC CASKGGAHNEQFF
TRBJ2-5 once TRBV7-3 NA 15 TGTGCCAGCAGCCCCAGCGGCTCCCTGGCGGAGACCCAGTACTTC CASSPSGSLAETQYF
TRBJ2-1 NA TRBV19 TRBD2 15 TGTGCCAGTAGTATTGGACTAGCGGGAGGAAATGAGCAGTTCTTC CASSIGLAGGNEQFF
TRBJ2-7 NA TRBV19 NA 13 TGTGCCAGTAGTATAGACAGGGCCAACGAGCAGTACTTC CASSIDRANEQYF
TRBJ1-6 NA TRBV27 TRBD1 16 TGTGCCAGCAGTTGGACAGGGGGAAGCTATAATTCACCCCTCCACTTT CASSWTGGSYNSPLHF
TRBJ2-7 NA TRBV5-1 NA 14 TGCGCCAGCAGCTTGGTTTCCTATTCCTACGAGCAGTACTTC CASSLVSYSYEQYF
TRBJ1-2 NA TRBV30 NA 14 TGTGCCTGGAGTGTAGTGACAGCCATCTATGGCTACACCTTC CAWSVVTAIYGYTF
TRBJ1-5 NA TRBV4-1 NA 15 TGCGCCAGCAGCGACGTCAGGGGATGGGATCAGCCCCAGCATTTT CASSDVRGWDQPQHF
TRBJ2-5 NA TRBV9 TRBD2 15 TGTGCCAGCAGCGTAGGGGTAGGGGAGGGAGAGACCCAGTACTTC CASSVGVGEGETQYF
TRBJ2-7 NA TRBV27 TRBD2 14 TGTGCCAGCCGGCGGGTAGGCGGGAGAGGCGAGCAGTACTTC CASRRVGGRGEQYF